The 27 T cell receptor beta chains presented below share a single source sample, sequenced in a study of shared clonotypes between healthy human individuals (dated by TCRdb to 2020 to 2021). The library relied on the immunoSEQ multiplex PCR assay. This is the immuneACCESS table as TCRdb keeps it, with only in-frame sequences that have V and J called. A part of the clones is gone; compared with another copy, unresolved V genes explain less than half, and the rest is unexplained. For this sample there are some 1,400,000 clones; approximately 96% appear just once. Together, the top ten hold over 1% of the sample. Sequences were obtained from naive CD4+ T cells sorted from blood. The cell subset or site label of this sample denotes: CD45RA+ positively selected. The receptors were sampled from a man younger than 45 in good health.

This clone was seen just once. The chain uses TRBV5-1 and TRBJ2-7; D is perhaps TRBD1 or TRBD2 (5 bases each). Trimming cost V 2 bases and J 2 bases, with 11 bases left between them. In germline, CDR1 is SGHRS, CDR2 YFSETQ. The CDR3 has 14 amino acids. DNA for the CDR3: TGCGCCAGCAGCTTTGGGGCGGGCGCCTACGAGCAGTACTTC. Protein: CASSFGAGAYEQYF. The entire variable domain, with the rest obtained from reference TRBV5-1 and TRBJ2-7, is as follows: KAGVTQTPRYLIKTRGQQVTLSCSPISGHRSVSWYQQTPGQGLQFLFEYFSETQRNKGNFPGRFSGRQFSNSRSEMNVSTLELGDSALYLCASSFGAGAYEQYFGPGTRLTVT.

Notes on this clone: The same CDR3 is also encoded by other DNA sequences in this sample. The rearrangement uses TRBV28 and TRBJ2-5, with 7 bases matching TRBD2. The CDR3 consists of 13 residues. Germline V gives CDR1 MDHEN, CDR2 SYDVKM. V shed 4 bases, J shed 5 bases, and the junction held 4 bases outside the gene matches. CDR3 protein: CASSWDSGETQYF. CDR3 DNA sequence: TGTGCCAGCAGTTGGGATAGCGGGGAGACCCAGTACTTC.

Note on this clone: Other DNA sequences in the sample encode the same CDR3. This chain links TRBV6-1 with TRBJ2-3, with D possibly TRBD1 on 6 matching bases. Germline assignment: CDR1 MNHNS and CDR2 SASEGT. Trimming stripped 3 bases from V and 3 bases from J, with 7 bases between. The CDR3 has 13 amino acids. The CDR3 sequence: CASSDRGTDTQYF. The CDR3 DNA sequence: TGTGCCAGCAGTGACAGGGGAACAGATACGCAGTATTTT.

This clone was seen a single time. This chain uses TRBV6-5 with TRBJ1-5, with D unclear. The CDR3 extends over 14 amino acids. V gave up 0 bases and J gave up 7 bases, with 10 bases separating them. Per germline, CDR1 MNHEY and CDR2 SVGAGI. The CDR3, as DNA: TGTGCCAGCAGTTACTCGTCCACAAACCAGCCCCAGCATTTT. Translated: CASSYSSTNQPQHF.

V gene TRBV6-5 combines with J gene TRBJ2-5; 10 bases fit TRBD2. V trimming: 6 bases; J trimming: 1 base; junction bases outside the gene matches: 5. The CDR3 length is 15 residues. The germline gives CDR1 MNHEY, CDR2 SVGAGI. The CDR3, as DNA: TGTGCCAGCAGACGAGCGGGAGGGCGCCAAGAGACCCAGTACTTC. This encodes CASRRAGGRQETQYF.

V gene TRBV7-2 combines with J gene TRBJ2-7; unclear D gene. Trimming removed 0 bases at V and 3 bases at J, with 9 bases between. The germline V gene has CDR1 SGHTA and CDR2 FQGNSA. This CDR3 is built from 14 residues. Written as DNA, the CDR3 is TGTGCCAGCAGCTTAGCCCTTCAAGGCTACGAGCAGTACTTC. This translates into CASSLALQGYEQYF.

The gene calls are TRBV29-1 and TRBJ2-1; TRBD1 matches at 7 bases. V lost 7 bases, J lost 3 bases, and 12 bases stayed unmatched. The CDR3 runs 15 residues. Germline CDR1 reads SQVTM; CDR2 reads ANQGSEA. The CDR3 DNA reads TGCAGCGCCGACAGGGAAGGATGGGTCTACAATGAGCAGTTCTTC. It translates to CSADREGWVYNEQFF.

This clone was seen just once. V usage is TRBV14 and J usage is TRBJ1-4, with D possibly matching TRBD1 (5 bases). The CDR3 is made up of 14 amino acids. V lost 0 bases, J lost 8 bases, and 10 bases lay in between. Germline assignment: CDR1 SGHDN and CDR2 FVKESK. Here the CDR3 reads CASSQDRWGEKLFF. In nucleotides, the CDR3 is TGTGCCAGCAGCCAAGATCGGTGGGGGGAAAAACTGTTTTTT.

The chain employs TRBV15 and TRBJ2-7, with no clear D. V was cut by 0 bases and J by 5 bases, with 20 bases left in between. Germline V gene data show CDR1 as LNHNV and CDR2 as YYDKDF (reference sequence). This CDR3 contains 17 residues. The CDR3 reads CATSRDLVNSLRDEQYF. The CDR3 bases are TGTGCCACCAGCAGAGATTTGGTTAACAGCCTACGGGACGAGCAGTACTTC.

V gene TRBV20-1 combines with J gene TRBJ2-7; D may be TRBD1 or TRBD2 (5 bases each). With 6 bases removed from V and 4 bases from J, the gap between germline ends came to 10 bases. In germline, CDR1 is DFQATT, CDR2 SNEGSKA (reference sequence). The CDR3 covers 11 residues. The CDR3 DNA reads as TGCAGTGCACCCGGGGCGTACGAGCAGTACTTC. This codes for CSAPGAYEQYF.

The rearrangement uses TRBV9 and TRBJ2-6; D not resolved. Germline V gene data show CDR1 as SGDLS and CDR2 as YYNGEE. Trimming pared 0 bases from V and 4 bases from J, leaving 8 bases between. This CDR3 contains 15 residues. The chain's CDR3 is CASSVGVGGANVLTF. The CDR3 nucleotides read TGTGCCAGCAGCGTAGGCGTGGGAGGGGCCAACGTCCTGACTTTC.

The genes are TRBV5-1 and TRBJ2-2; D may be TRBD1 (5 bases). Germline values: CDR1 SGHRS, CDR2 YFSETQ. Trimming shortened V by 4 bases and J by 6 bases, and 13 bases separated the two germline ends. The CDR3 has 14 residues. CDR3 sequence reads: CASSRQGAPGELFF. The CDR3 coding sequence is TGCGCCAGCAGCCGTCAGGGCGCTCCCGGGGAGCTGTTTTTT.

V usage is TRBV28 and J usage is TRBJ2-1, with TRBD1 matching over 8 bases. V lost 6 bases, J lost 3 bases, and 16 bases stayed unmatched. Germline V gene sequence: CDR1 MDHEN, CDR2 SYDVKM. The CDR3 consists of 18 residues. CDR3 amino acids: CASRTQGVSSGSYNEQFF. The CDR3 coding sequence is TGTGCCAGCAGGACACAGGGGGTGAGTAGCGGCAGCTACAATGAGCAGTTCTTC.

J is TRBJ1-1 and V is TRBV14; D gene uncertain. The CDR3 runs to 14 residues. With 1 base removed from V and 0 bases from J, the gap between germline ends came to 6 bases. Germline V gene data show CDR1 as SGHDN and CDR2 as FVKESK. The CDR3 protein is CASSQGEVNTEAFF. The CDR3 DNA follows: TGTGCCAGCAGCCAAGGGGAGGTGAACACTGAAGCTTTCTTT.

The rearrangement joins TRBV4-1 to TRBJ1-2; 7 positions match TRBD1. The trim removed 4 bases at V and 4 bases at J, leaving 12 bases unmatched. CDR1 is MGHRA and CDR2 is YSYEKL in the germline V gene. The CDR3 is 16 amino acids. CDR3 DNA: TGCGCCAGCAGCCTCGGACAGGCCCTAAATCTCTATGGCTACACCTTC. This gives the protein CASSLGQALNLYGYTF.

This clone was found a few times. The rearrangement links TRBV5-1 to TRBJ2-3, with 9 bases aligning to TRBD1. The germline CDR1 and CDR2 sequences are SGHRS and YFSETQ. V lost 3 bases to trimming and J lost 4 bases; unmatched junction nucleotides: 3. CDR3 size: 14 residues. The CDR3 spells CASSSGQGSDTQYF. The CDR3, as DNA: TGCGCCAGCAGCTCGGGACAGGGTTCAGATACGCAGTATTTT.

This clone has just a few counts. The chain links TRBV18 to TRBJ2-1; 10 nucleotides match TRBD2. In germline, CDR1 is KGHSH, CDR2 LQKENI. The CDR3 has 15 amino acids. Trimming cost V 4 bases and J 6 bases; bases outside gene matches: 6. The CDR3 loop is CASSHLAGDLNEQFF. The CDR3 coding sequence is TGTGCCAGCTCACACCTAGCGGGAGATCTCAATGAGCAGTTCTTC.

This clone showed up just once. V and J are TRBV28 and TRBJ1-1; the D gene is possibly TRBD1 (6 bases). Germline V CDR1 and CDR2: MDHEN, SYDVKM. Trimming removed 5 bases at V and 2 bases at J, with 15 bases between. The CDR3 totals 15 residues. The CDR3 here is CASSRSGDLNTEAFF. The DNA for the CDR3 is TGTGCCAGCAGTAGGTCAGGGGACCTTAACACTGAAGCTTTCTTT.

Only one count was recorded for this clone. The chain combines TRBV9 with TRBJ2-5; 12 bases are a match to TRBD1. This CDR3 region has 20 residues. With V trimmed by 2 bases and J by 2 bases, 16 bases remained unmatched. Germline CDR1 is SGDLS and CDR2 is YYNGEE. This CDR3 reads CASSVRAPGQGAGNQETQYF. The CDR3 DNA reads TGTGCCAGCAGCGTTCGGGCACCGGGACAGGGGGCCGGCAATCAAGAGACCCAGTACTTC.

CDR3 DNA: TGTGCCAGCAGCCCTCGGGAGGGGGCGTACGAGCAGTACTTC. This sequence encodes CASSPREGAYEQYF. The rearrangement joins TRBV6-6 to TRBJ2-7; D possibly corresponds to TRBD2 (8 bases). This CDR3 spans 14 amino acids. V gave up 6 bases and J gave up 4 bases, with 16 bases separating them. Per the germline V gene, CDR1 is MNHNY and CDR2 is SVGAGI (reference sequence).

V is TRBV21-1 and J is TRBJ1-2; the DNA was not used to check the table's D call, TRBD1. TRBV21-1 is a recognized pseudogene. The CDR3 is 15 residues long. CDR3 sequence (DNA): TGTGCCAGCAACCCTAGACAGGGAGTCTACTATGGCTACACCTTC. This translates into CASNPRQGVYYGYTF.

As to this clone: The sample contains more than one DNA sequence encoding this CDR3. This chain links TRBV6-5 with TRBJ1-5; D is unclear. Germline lookup yields CDR1 MNHEY and CDR2 SVGAGI. Between the trimmed V and J ends, which lost 2 bases and 1 base, there was a span of 3 bases. The CDR3 runs 13 residues. CDR3 DNA sequence: TGTGCCAGCAGTTACCTAAGCAATCAGCCCCAGCATTTT. Translation: CASSYLSNQPQHF.

This clone was seen only a few times. The same CDR3 can be traced to other DNA sequences in this sample. This rearrangement joins TRBV19 to TRBJ2-7; 8 bases are a match to TRBD1. Trimming at V came to 3 bases and at J to 2 bases, leaving 3 bases not matched to a gene. CDR1 is LNHDA and CDR2 is SQIVND in the germline V gene (reference sequence). The CDR3 runs 14 residues. The CDR3 loop reads CASSIGTGPYEQYF. CDR3 nucleotides: TGTGCCAGTAGTATCGGGACAGGCCCCTACGAGCAGTACTTC.

The chain links TRBV2 to TRBJ1-5; no clear D gene. Germline V CDR1 and CDR2: SNHLY, FYNNEI. V lost 4 bases and J 0 bases, leaving 16 bases between the germline ends. This CDR3 spans 17 amino acids. The CDR3 DNA follows: TGTGCCAGCAGTGTATTAGGTGGAAAGGATAGCAATCAGCCCCAGCATTTT. It yields the protein CASSVLGGKDSNQPQHF.

The V and J genes are TRBV6-5 and TRBJ2-7, with TRBD1 matching over 7 bases. The CDR3 has 14 amino acids. J gave up 3 bases and V 5 bases, and 7 bases lay outside the gene matches. Germline-derived CDR1 and CDR2 are MNHEY and SVGAGI. The CDR3 region has the DNA TGTGCCAGCAGTCGATACCGGGACAGCTACGAGCAGTACTTC. It is translated as CASSRYRDSYEQYF.

The V and J genes are TRBV11-3 and TRBJ1-1, with 8 bases matching TRBD1. The germline V gene has CDR1 SGHNT and CDR2 YENEEA. V shed 3 bases, J shed 4 bases, and the junction held 10 bases outside the gene matches. This CDR3 contains 16 residues. CDR3 sequence reads: CASSFKAGGSGTEAFF. In DNA form, the CDR3 reads TGTGCCAGCAGCTTTAAAGCAGGGGGCTCGGGCACTGAAGCTTTCTTT.

CDR3 region: CASSIGLALYEQYF. CDR3 sequence (DNA): TGTGCCAGCAGCATAGGACTAGCGCTCTACGAGCAGTACTTC. The V call is TRBV7-8, the J call TRBJ2-7, with TRBD2 matching 9 bases. This CDR3 comprises 14 residues. V shed 5 bases, J shed 3 bases, and the junction held 5 bases outside the gene matches. Looked up from germline, CDR1 is SGHVS and CDR2 is FQNEAQ.